This T cell receptor beta chain was sequenced during a study of shared clonotypes between healthy human individuals. The study, taken as a whole, reports: Investigators collected only blood, and repertoires in tissues likely differ. Limitation of the genetic and exposure-history diversity represented came from the few donors.

Comment on this clone: No antigen is known for it. Other DNA sequences in this specimen translate into the identical CDR3.

Germline-derived CDR1 and CDR2 are SGHRS and YFSETQ. The CDR3 totals 15 residues. V shed 5 bases and J 0 bases; nucleotides not matched to a gene: 5. How the authors handled the data: Owing to the provision of junction-only sequences devoid of quality scores by immunoSEQ, filtering differed. Measured with immunoSEQ multiplex PCR; TCRdb has only the in-frame clones, and not every one. V and J calls and clone size follow that table, whereas D and trimming were derived from the DNA. This repertoire shows approximately 700,000 clones, roughly 72% found once; its top ten account for 1.5% to 2%. The CD4+ fraction was divided into a CD45RA+ naive subset and a CD45RA-negative memory subset.

Specimen: memory CD4+ T cells sorted from blood. Subset defined: CD45RA-negative fraction. This chain connects TRBV5-1 to TRBJ2-1, with 7 bases that match TRBD2. This clonotype was obtained from a woman in her 30s in good health. CDR3 loop: CASSASSGSYNEQFF. The CDR3 DNA is TGCGCCAGCAGTGCATCTAGCGGCTCCTACAATGAGCAGTTCTTC.